The 16 T cell receptor beta chains below come from one sample, sequenced in a study of PD-1 blockade in mismatch repair-deficient tumors. Data came from immunoSEQ multiplex PCR; TCRdb stores just in-frame clones and leaves some out. The sample comprises 90,000 to 120,000 clones, under 90% of which are singletons, and approximately 6.5% rests with the top ten. The specimen comprised peripheral blood, sampled approximately 8 months after starting pembrolizumab. The receptors here all came from an adult with mismatch repair-deficient cancer.

The genes are TRBV5-1 and TRBJ1-2; D is uncertain. The length of the CDR3 is 12 residues. Germline V CDR1 and CDR2: SGHRS, YFSETQ. Trimming removed 7 bases at V and 7 bases at J, with 14 bases between. For the CDR3, the DNA is TGCGCCAGCGGAGAGCCGACCGCTGGCTACACCTTC. This encodes CASGEPTAGYTF.

The chain employs TRBV6-6 and TRBJ2-1, with no clear D. The CDR3 sequence is 13 residues long. Germline V gene lookup returns CDR1 MNHNY and CDR2 SVGAGI (reference sequence). With 5 bases removed from V and 6 bases from J, the gap between germline ends came to 11 bases. The CDR3: CASSLHPPNEQFF. The CDR3 bases are TGTGCCAGCAGTCTCCATCCCCCCAATGAGCAGTTCTTC.

The rearrangement uses TRBV28 and TRBJ1-5; maybe TRBD1 (6 bases). CDR3 length: 14 residues. Trimming cost V 6 bases and J 6 bases, with 15 bases left between them. Per germline, CDR1 MDHEN and CDR2 SYDVKM. The CDR3 sequence: CASRGRGLSQPQHF. The CDR3 coding sequence is TGTGCCAGCAGGGGCAGGGGTTTGAGTCAGCCCCAGCATTTT.

In regard to this clone: At one end the junction does not follow the germline gene, possibly because of a read error. V usage is TRBV6-1 and J usage is TRBJ2-7; the match to TRBD1 covers 8 bases. CDR3 length: 15 residues. Germline values: CDR1 MNHNS, CDR2 SASEGT. The CDR3 sequence: CASSEGDRRSYEQYF. As DNA, the CDR3 is TGTGCCAGCAGCGAAGGGGACAGGCGCTCCTACGAGCAGTACTTC.

The chain is built from TRBV14 and TRBJ1-2; 7 nucleotides align to TRBD1. CDR1 and CDR2 (germline): SGHDN, FVKESK. The CDR3 length is 14 residues. V shed 4 bases and J 6 bases; nucleotides not matched to a gene: 8. The CDR3, as DNA: TGTGCCAGCAGCCTTTGGGACAGACTGGATGGCTACACCTTC. Translating gives CASSLWDRLDGYTF.

The chain couples TRBV6-1 to TRBJ2-3, with 11 bases aligning to TRBD2. CDR1 is MNHNS, CDR2 SASEGT, per germline. The CDR3 contains 18 residues. The V segment lost 1 base and the J segment 0 bases; nucleotides outside the gene matches: 6. The CDR3 region is CASSEVLTSGESTDTQYF. CDR3 sequence (DNA): TGTGCCAGCAGTGAAGTATTGACTAGCGGGGAAAGCACAGATACGCAGTATTTT.

V and J are TRBV25-1 and TRBJ1-2; D is unclear. The germline V gene encodes CDR1 MGHDK and CDR2 SYGVNS. The CDR3 has 11 residues. With 8 bases removed from V and 7 bases from J, the gap between germline ends came to 11 bases. CDR3 region: CASQEGRGYTF. In DNA, the CDR3 is TGTGCCAGCCAGGAGGGCCGTGGCTACACCTTC.

This clone was counted a single time. J is TRBJ2-1 and V is TRBV5-4; 8 bases line up with TRBD2. There are 15 residues in the CDR3. CDR1 SGHNT and CDR2 YYREEE come from the germline V gene (reference sequence). V lost 3 bases to trimming and J lost 2 bases; unmatched junction nucleotides: 4. This CDR3 is CASSWWREAYNEQFF. The CDR3 DNA follows: TGTGCCAGCAGCTGGTGGCGGGAGGCCTACAATGAGCAGTTCTTC.

The chain's CDR3 is CASSEGPLAGGLTSTDTQYF. The DNA of the CDR3 is TGTGCCAGCAGCGAGGGCCCACTAGCGGGAGGATTAACCAGCACAGATACGCAGTATTTT. The rearrangement links TRBV9 to TRBJ2-3; 12 nucleotides agree with TRBD2. The germline V gene has CDR1 SGDLS and CDR2 YYNGEE. The CDR3 runs to 20 residues. The V segment lost 3 bases and the J segment 0 bases; nucleotides outside the gene matches: 14.

The V call is TRBV23-1, the J call TRBJ2-7; D call uncertain. TRBV23-1 qualifies as an ORF whose function is uncertain. V lost 6 bases and J 0 bases, leaving 24 bases between the germline ends. The CDR3 length is 18 residues. The CDR3 here is CASSQDYRPRLYSYEQYF. The CDR3 region has the DNA TGCGCCAGCAGCCAAGATTACCGACCGCGGCTTTACTCCTACGAGCAGTACTTC.

This clone was seen more than once but under ten times. The chain is built from TRBV29-1 and TRBJ1-2; D not resolved. The CDR3 has 13 amino acids. Trimming removed 3 bases from V and 0 bases from J, with 8 bases in between. The germline V gene has CDR1 SQVTM and CDR2 ANQGSEA. The CDR3 spells CSVDGASNYGYTF. The CDR3 coding sequence is TGCAGCGTTGACGGTGCTTCTAACTATGGCTACACCTTC.

The chain carries TRBV5-1 and TRBJ2-7, with D hard to call. The CDR3 extends over 14 amino acids. Germline CDR1 reads SGHRS; CDR2 reads YFSETQ. V lost 2 bases and J 0 bases, leaving 9 bases between the germline ends. CDR3 in amino acids: CASSLMTSSYEQYF. The CDR3 DNA reads as TGCGCCAGCAGCTTAATGACCAGCTCCTACGAGCAGTACTTC.

This sequence joins TRBV18 and TRBJ2-5; D may be TRBD1 (5 bases). Judging by the DNA end, TRBJ2-7 fits better; the J call may be wrong. Per germline, CDR1 KGHSH and CDR2 LQKENI. This CDR3 spans 14 amino acids. The CDR3 nucleotides read TGTGCCAGCTCACCGGGGCAGGGAAACTACGAGCAGTACTTC. Translating gives CASSPGQGNYEQYF.

CDR3 in amino acids: CAWSHGLAGSVGELFF. The CDR3 DNA follows: TGTGCCTGGAGTCATGGACTAGCGGGATCGGTCGGGGAGCTGTTTTTT. The genes are TRBV30 and TRBJ2-2, with 12 positions matching TRBD2. CDR1 is GTSNPN, CDR2 SVGIG, per germline (reference sequence). V trimming: 2 bases; J trimming: 7 bases; junction bases outside the gene matches: 8. This CDR3 is 16 amino acids long.

This clone was recorded a few times. The chain is built from TRBV19 and TRBJ2-7; D is possibly TRBD1 (5 bases). Germline V gene data show CDR1 as LNHDA and CDR2 as SQIVND (reference sequence). V was clipped by 3 bases and J by 3 bases, with 9 bases between them. The CDR3 covers 13 residues. CDR3 DNA: TGTGCCAGTAGTATCGGAGACAGCTACGAGCAGTACTTC. Its protein product is CASSIGDSYEQYF.

This clone was seen more than once but under ten times. At one of its ends the junction is not consistent with the germline gene, which may arise from a read error. The genes are TRBV7-9 and TRBJ2-7; 7 nucleotides agree with TRBD2. CDR1 is SEHNR and CDR2 is FQNEAQ in the germline V gene (reference sequence). The CDR3 is made up of 12 amino acids. The CDR3 DNA reads as TGTGCCAGCAGCCCCGGGACTACCCGAGCGATCTTC. Translated, it gives CASSPGTTRAIF.